This T cell receptor (beta chain) was sequenced for a study of cytomegalovirus exposure and HLA in healthy donors. Study conclusions and caveats: Researchers reported in a later analysis that common viral pathogens appeared linked to several top clusters.

Details on this clone: Its target is not known.

Deletions cut 0 bases from V and 7 bases from J, with 10 bases between. Germline CDR1 reads SGDLS; CDR2 reads YYNGEE. The CDR3 contains 14 residues. Vbeta (60) and Jbeta (13) primers were used in the PCR. Sequencing was performed with immunoSEQ multiplex PCR; in TCRdb, only in-frame clones are kept and a portion is missing. The sample yields about 190,000 clones, 80% to 90% seen once. This TCR came from a woman under 40 in good health and CMV-seronegative. The sample taken for sequencing was PBMCs. The chain is built from TRBV9 and TRBJ2-2; D is possibly TRBD2 (7 bases). For the CDR3, the DNA is TGTGCCAGCAGCGTAGTCGGGGGGCTCGGGGAGCTGTTTTTT. Translated: CASSVVGGLGELFF.